The 27 T cell receptor beta chains reported below all come from one sample, sequenced in a study of T cell responses to AZD1222 COVID-19 vaccine. Sequencing used immunoSEQ multiplex PCR; TCRdb keeps in-frame clones, though not all of them. The sample carries more than 95,000 clones, approximately 90% recorded once. The sample in question was peripheral blood, obtained on day 0 of AZD1222 vaccination. The receptors were sampled from an adult in good health.

J is TRBJ1-2 and V is TRBV19, with TRBD1 identical over 7 bases. The CDR3 consists of 14 residues. The V gene end was trimmed by 2 bases and the J gene end by 7 bases; junction bases not matched to a gene: 7. CDR1 LNHDA and CDR2 SQIVND come from the germline V gene (reference sequence). CDR3 in amino acids: CASSINGQVGGYTF. CDR3 sequence (DNA): TGTGCCAGTAGTATAAATGGACAGGTCGGTGGCTACACCTTC.

V gene TRBV28 combines with J gene TRBJ1-5; D unclear. Per germline, CDR1 MDHEN and CDR2 SYDVKM. V lost 4 bases and J 5 bases, leaving 12 bases between the germline ends. The CDR3 is 14 residues long. The CDR3 region is CASSWAVGDQPQHF. DNA of the CDR3: TGTGCCAGCAGTTGGGCCGTTGGAGATCAGCCCCAGCATTTT.

The chain links TRBV3-1 (or the pseudogene TRBV3-2) to TRBJ2-7; TRBD2 agrees at 11 bases. This CDR3 region has 14 residues. CDR1 and CDR2 (germline): LGHDT, YNNKEL (reference sequence). The V and J ends lost 6 bases and 0 bases, in that order; junction bases with no gene match: 1. In DNA form, the CDR3 reads TGTGCCAGCAGAACTAGCGGGAGCTCCTACGAGCAGTACTTC. Residues: CASRTSGSSYEQYF.

In this sample, this clone turned up a few times. This chain links TRBV5-1 with TRBJ2-5; tentatively, D is TRBD1 (6 bases). The germline CDR1 and CDR2 sequences are SGHRS and YFSETQ. This CDR3 comprises 12 residues. V was cut by 5 bases and J by 5 bases, with 10 bases left in between. In nucleotides, the CDR3 is TGCGCCAGCAGACACCAGGGGGAGACCCAGTACTTC. Translated: CASRHQGETQYF. Using reference TRBV5-1 and TRBJ2-5 for the parts outside the CDR3, the full variable domain is KAGVTQTPRYLIKTRGQQVTLSCSPISGHRSVSWYQQTPGQGLQFLFEYFSETQRNKGNFPGRFSGRQFSNSRSEMNVSTLELGDSALYLCASRHQGETQYFGPGTRLLVL.

For this clone: The sample carries other DNA sequences with the same CDR3. The V gene is TRBV28, the J gene TRBJ1-2; D call uncertain. This CDR3 is built from 11 residues. CDR1 and CDR2 (germline): MDHEN, SYDVKM. The V end lost 6 bases, the J end lost 2 bases, and 4 bases lay between the germline ends. The CDR3 spells CASRENYGYTF. CDR3 bases: TGTGCCAGCAGAGAAAACTATGGCTACACCTTC.

This chain joins TRBV11-2 and TRBJ2-4, with D perhaps matching TRBD1 (5 bases). Per the germline V gene, CDR1 is SGHAT and CDR2 is FQNNGV. V dropped 5 bases and J dropped 0 bases, with 14 bases sitting between them. This CDR3 is 16 amino acids long. CDR3 DNA sequence: TGTGCCAGCAGCCCCCGACAGATTCTAGCCAAAAACATTCAGTACTTC. This sequence encodes CASSPRQILAKNIQYF.

In its sample, this clone was seen a few times. The chain links TRBV21-1 to TRBJ2-1; the DNA was not compared with TRBD2, the D call given in the table. TRBV21-1 is tagged as a pseudogene. CDR3 length: 21 residues. The CDR3 loop reads CASSKVRVGTSGRYSYNEQFF. CDR3 nucleotide sequence: TGTGCCAGCAGCAAAGTGAGGGTGGGGACTAGCGGGAGATACTCCTACAATGAGCAGTTCTTC.

The V call is TRBV7-2, the J call TRBJ2-1; the D gene could be TRBD1 or TRBD2 (5 bases each). V lost 6 bases to trimming and J lost 13 bases, with 16 bases between them. There are 12 residues in the CDR3. Germline-derived CDR1 and CDR2 are SGHTA and FQGNSA. This CDR3 is CASSPGTRIQFF. Here the CDR3 DNA reads TGTGCCAGCAGTCCCGGGACGCGAATACAGTTCTTC.

V is TRBV7-8 and J is TRBJ2-1, with 12 nucleotides matching TRBD2. Germline-derived CDR1 and CDR2 are SGHVS and FQNEAQ. CDR3 length: 16 residues. V was pared by 1 base and J by 15 bases, with 13 bases of the junction left unmatched. CDR3 coding DNA: TGTGCCAGCAGCTTAGGAGACAGGACTAGCGGGACCCGAGGGTTCTTC. Translation gives CASSLGDRTSGTRGFF.

The chain couples TRBV27 to TRBJ2-1; 8 bases fit TRBD2. J gave up 7 bases and V 5 bases, and 10 bases lay outside the gene matches. CDR3 length: 15 residues. Germline V gene lookup returns CDR1 MNHEY and CDR2 SMNVEV (reference sequence). CDR3 in amino acids: CASSIREGLRNEQFF. CDR3 nucleotide sequence: TGTGCCAGCAGTATTCGGGAGGGCCTAAGGAATGAGCAGTTCTTC.

V and J are TRBV2 and TRBJ2-2; tentatively, D is TRBD2 (5 bases). This CDR3 has 14 residues. The V gene lost 6 bases and the J gene lost 5 bases, with 13 bases spanning the gap. Germline V gene data show CDR1 as SNHLY and CDR2 as FYNNEI. In DNA, the CDR3 is TGTGCCAGCAGCATACTTGAGGGAACCGGGGAGCTGTTTTTT. It codes for CASSILEGTGELFF. Looking up the rest from reference TRBV2 and TRBJ2-2 gives the full variable domain: EPEVTQTPSHQVTQMGQEVILRCVPISNHLYFYWYRQILGQKVEFLVSFYNNEISEKSEIFDDQFSVERPDGSNFTLKIRSTKLEDSAMYFCASSILEGTGELFFGEGSRLTVL.

J is TRBJ1-1 and V is TRBV2, with D perhaps matching TRBD1 (5 bases). The CDR3 is made up of 14 amino acids. Trimming left V 3 bases short and J 4 bases short, with 12 bases between. Germline V gene sequence: CDR1 SNHLY, CDR2 FYNNEI. CDR3: CASSDAATVTEAFF. DNA of the CDR3: TGTGCCAGCAGTGATGCGGCGACAGTCACTGAAGCTTTCTTT.

This clone came up once. This chain connects TRBV20-1 to TRBJ1-5; the match to TRBD1 covers 7 bases. The germline CDR1 and CDR2 sequences are DFQATT and SNEGSKA (reference sequence). The V and J ends lost 3 bases and 4 bases, in that order; junction bases with no gene match: 12. The CDR3 consists of 16 residues. In DNA, the CDR3 is TGCAGTGCTAGTCCGATCGGGACAGATCTGAATCAGCCCCAGCATTTT. Its protein product is CSASPIGTDLNQPQHF.

This clone was detected a few times. This rearrangement joins TRBV7-9 to TRBJ1-1, with a weak D call TRBD1 (6 bases). V dropped 4 bases and J dropped 4 bases, with 10 bases sitting between them. The germline CDR1 and CDR2 sequences are SEHNR and FQNEAQ (reference sequence). This CDR3 is 13 amino acids long. The CDR3 loop reads CASSYGGPTEAFF. The DNA for the CDR3 is TGTGCCAGCAGCTACGGGGGCCCCACTGAAGCTTTCTTT.

The chain recombines TRBV10-3 with TRBJ1-1; possible D gene TRBD1, 5 bases. This CDR3 has 17 residues. V was pared by 0 bases and J by 0 bases, with 14 bases between. Germline CDR1 and CDR2: ENHRY and SYGVKD. Here the CDR3 DNA reads TGTGCCATCAGTGAGTCGGACAAGGGCATAATGAACACTGAAGCTTTCTTT. This codes for CAISESDKGIMNTEAFF.

This chain uses TRBV2 with TRBJ1-6, with a possible D match to TRBD1 (6 bases). This CDR3 is built from 14 residues. Looked up from germline, CDR1 is SNHLY and CDR2 is FYNNEI. Trimming cost V 7 bases and J 4 bases, with 11 bases left between them. CDR3 residues: CASTQGFYNSPLHF. CDR3 DNA sequence: TGTGCCAGCACACAGGGTTTTTATAATTCACCCCTCCACTTT. The entire variable domain, with the rest obtained from reference TRBV2 and TRBJ1-6, is as follows: EPEVTQTPSHQVTQMGQEVILRCVPISNHLYFYWYRQILGQKVEFLVSFYNNEISEKSEIFDDQFSVERPDGSNFTLKIRSTKLEDSAMYFCASTQGFYNSPLHFGNGTRLTVT.

The V gene is TRBV6-6, the J gene TRBJ1-2, with TRBD1 as a possible D gene (5 bases). The ends were cut back, 5 bases at V and 4 bases at J, with 8 bases in the middle. This CDR3 spans 12 amino acids. Germline V gene lookup returns CDR1 MNHNY and CDR2 SVGAGI (reference sequence). This CDR3 reads CASSEGPYGYTF. The CDR3 nucleotides are TGTGCCAGCAGTGAGGGACCCTATGGCTACACCTTC.

The gene calls are TRBV4-1 and TRBJ1-5; D not certain. Per the germline V gene, CDR1 is MGHRA and CDR2 is YSYEKL. The V end lost 1 base, the J end lost 2 bases, and 3 bases lay between the germline ends. The CDR3 is made up of 13 amino acids. CDR3 protein: CASSQVGNQPQHF. The DNA of the CDR3 is TGCGCCAGCAGCCAAGTAGGCAATCAGCCCCAGCATTTT.

This chain links TRBV5-1 with TRBJ2-1; possibly TRBD2 for D (6 bases). CDR1 is SGHRS, CDR2 YFSETQ, per germline. V was clipped by 4 bases and J by 1 base, with 15 bases between them. The CDR3 is 16 amino acids. The CDR3 spells CASSAGSRVSYNEQFF. CDR3 nucleotide sequence: TGCGCCAGCAGCGCGGGGTCTAGAGTATCCTACAATGAGCAGTTCTTC. Looking up the rest from reference TRBV5-1 and TRBJ2-1 gives the full variable domain: KAGVTQTPRYLIKTRGQQVTLSCSPISGHRSVSWYQQTPGQGLQFLFEYFSETQRNKGNFPGRFSGRQFSNSRSEMNVSTLELGDSALYLCASSAGSRVSYNEQFFGPGTRLTVL.

The rearrangement links TRBV5-4 to TRBJ2-6; 7 bases agree with TRBD1. The germline CDR1 and CDR2 sequences are SGHNT and YYREEE (reference sequence). After removal of 3 bases from V and 4 bases from J, the junction contained 4 bases not matched to a gene. The CDR3 is made up of 15 amino acids. DNA of the CDR3: TGTGCCAGCAGCTACAGGGGATCAGGGGCCAACGTCCTGACTTTC. It specifies CASSYRGSGANVLTF.

This clone was observed a single time. The chain combines TRBV28 with TRBJ2-2; the D gene is possibly TRBD1 (6 bases). Per the germline V gene, CDR1 is MDHEN and CDR2 is SYDVKM. Trimming shortened V by 7 bases and J by 1 base, and 16 bases separated the two germline ends. The CDR3 totals 16 residues. This CDR3 reads CASKSRDTLNTGELFF. The CDR3 DNA reads as TGTGCCAGCAAAAGCAGGGACACCCTGAACACCGGGGAGCTGTTTTTT.

The genes are TRBV4-2 and TRBJ2-7; 9 bases fit TRBD2. V gave up 1 base and J gave up 3 bases; unmatched junction bases: 7. CDR3 size: 16 residues. Germline V lookup: CDR1 LGHNA, CDR2 YNFKEQ. The CDR3 spells CASSQGSGSGVYEQYF. Here the CDR3 DNA reads TGTGCCAGCAGCCAAGGTAGCGGGAGTGGGGTCTACGAGCAGTACTTC.

The genes are TRBV18 and TRBJ2-1, with D unresolved. The CDR3 sequence is 14 residues long. Looked up from germline, CDR1 is KGHSH and CDR2 is LQKENI. The V end lost 4 bases, the J end lost 8 bases, and 15 bases lay between the germline ends. The CDR3 region has the DNA TGTGCCAGCTCACGCGCGTCCGACCTCGATGAGCAGTTCTTC. This codes for CASSRASDLDEQFF. The full variable domain, rest sourced from reference TRBV18 and TRBJ2-1, is NAGVMQNPRHLVRRRGQEARLRCSPMKGHSHVYWYRQLPEEGLKFMVYLQKENIIDESGMPKERFSAEFPKEGPSILRIQQVVRGDSAAYFCASSRASDLDEQFFGPGTRLTVL.

The chain joins TRBV6-1 to TRBJ2-7, with 7 nucleotides matching TRBD1. Germline assignment: CDR1 MNHNS and CDR2 SASEGT. This CDR3 is 14 amino acids long. With 3 bases clipped from V and 5 bases from J, the junction kept 7 bases outside the gene matches. CDR3 sequence reads: CASSEATGLHEQYF. CDR3 DNA sequence: TGTGCCAGCAGTGAGGCGACAGGGCTCCACGAGCAGTACTTC.

The chain carries TRBV10-3 and TRBJ1-2; D remains unclear. Trimming cost V 6 bases and J 0 bases, with 11 bases left between them. Germline V gene lookup returns CDR1 ENHRY and CDR2 SYGVKD. The CDR3 contains 14 residues. The CDR3 DNA reads as TGTGCCATCAGCGGAGAAGCGACTAACTATGGCTACACCTTC. Its translation: CAISGEATNYGYTF.

The J gene is TRBJ2-1, the V gene TRBV2; 13 bases agree with TRBD2. V trimming: 7 bases; J trimming: 7 bases; junction bases outside the gene matches: 7. Germline V gene lookup returns CDR1 SNHLY and CDR2 FYNNEI. The CDR3 contains 15 residues. Here the CDR3 DNA reads TGTGCCAGCACTCAACTAGCGGGAGGGGGTAATGAGCAGTTCTTC. Its translation is CASTQLAGGGNEQFF. The variable domain in full, completed from reference TRBV2 and TRBJ2-1, reads EPEVTQTPSHQVTQMGQEVILRCVPISNHLYFYWYRQILGQKVEFLVSFYNNEISEKSEIFDDQFSVERPDGSNFTLKIRSTKLEDSAMYFCASTQLAGGGNEQFFGPGTRLTVL.

The chain couples TRBV10-1 to TRBJ2-1; TRBD1 is a possible D gene (6 bases). In germline, CDR1 is WNHNN, CDR2 SYGVQD (reference sequence). The germline V and J ends were trimmed by 0 bases and 4 bases, with 19 bases remaining between them. CDR3 length: 18 residues. CDR3 in DNA: TGCGCCAGCAGTGAGTCGAGGGTAGGACAGCAAGCGTACAATGAGCAGTTCTTC. It specifies CASSESRVGQQAYNEQFF.